These 22 T cell receptor beta chains share one sample of origin, sequenced in a study of blood T cell repertoires in COVID-19. TCRdb's copy holds only in-frame clones and misses some; the assay was immunoSEQ multiplex PCR. The sample has over 100,000 clones; about four fifths are singletons. Sequenced material: peripheral blood. The receptors stem from a woman aged 55-75 years with active or convalescent COVID-19.

In its sample, this clone was seen once. Other DNA sequences in the sample encode the same CDR3. V and J are TRBV19 and TRBJ1-2, with TRBD1 identical over 8 bases. This CDR3 spans 13 amino acids. V gave up 6 bases and J gave up 7 bases; unmatched junction bases: 7. Germline V gene lookup returns CDR1 LNHDA and CDR2 SQIVND (reference sequence). The CDR3 bases are TGTGCCAGTAGGATCCAGGGGGCCGGTGGCTACACCTTC. Translation: CASRIQGAGGYTF.

Only a few counts were recorded for this clone. V and J are TRBV2 and TRBJ1-3; a possible D gene is TRBD1 (6 bases). Germline assignment: CDR1 SNHLY and CDR2 FYNNEI. This CDR3 comprises 15 residues. Trimming pared 3 bases from V and 1 base from J, leaving 10 bases between. The CDR3 is CASSEIRGSGNTIYF. The CDR3, as DNA: TGTGCCAGCAGTGAGATCAGGGGTTCTGGAAACACCATATATTTT. The full variable domain, its missing parts supplied by reference TRBV2 and TRBJ1-3, is EPEVTQTPSHQVTQMGQEVILRCVPISNHLYFYWYRQILGQKVEFLVSFYNNEISEKSEIFDDQFSVERPDGSNFTLKIRSTKLEDSAMYFCASSEIRGSGNTIYFGEGSWLTVV.

The chain has TRBV7-6 and TRBJ2-3; 9 bases align to TRBD2. This CDR3 comprises 16 residues. The germline V gene has CDR1 SGHVS and CDR2 FNYEAQ. The V segment lost 0 bases and the J segment 6 bases; nucleotides outside the gene matches: 7. The CDR3 sequence is CASSLAGGSGSDTQYF. CDR3 bases: TGTGCCAGCAGCTTAGCGGGGGGTAGCGGGAGTGATACGCAGTATTTT.

This rearrangement joins TRBV5-4 to TRBJ2-3; 10 nucleotides align to TRBD2. The ends lost 3 bases at V and 5 bases at J; junction bases unmatched: 12. Germline V gene data show CDR1 as SGHNT and CDR2 as YYREEE (reference sequence). This CDR3 has 17 residues. The CDR3 reads CASSSKKAGGPIDTQYF. The CDR3 bases are TGTGCCAGCAGCTCAAAAAAAGCGGGGGGGCCGATAGATACGCAGTATTTT.

Turning to this clone: Other DNA sequences in this sample translate to the same CDR3. The V call is TRBV18, the J call TRBJ2-2; D not resolved. With 1 base removed from V and 1 base from J, the gap between germline ends came to 4 bases. CDR3 length: 14 amino acids. Germline-derived CDR1 and CDR2 are KGHSH and LQKENI. The CDR3 is CASSPLQNTGELFF. The DNA for the CDR3 is TGTGCCAGCTCACCACTACAGAACACCGGGGAGCTGTTTTTT.

The chain has TRBV4-2 and TRBJ2-1; D is perhaps TRBD2 (5 bases). The germline V gene has CDR1 LGHNA and CDR2 YNFKEQ. Trimming removed 1 base from V and 10 bases from J, with 8 bases in between. This CDR3 is built from 12 residues. CDR3 region: CASSQARGEQFF. Here the CDR3 DNA reads TGTGCCAGCAGCCAAGCCCGAGGGGAGCAGTTCTTC.

The genes are TRBV3-1 (or the pseudogene TRBV3-2) and TRBJ2-3; TRBD1 might be the D (6 bases). Trimming removed 7 bases from V and 0 bases from J, with 14 bases in between. Looked up from germline, CDR1 is LGHDT and CDR2 is YNNKEL (reference sequence). CDR3 size: 15 residues. This chain's CDR3 is CASTQGPSSTDTQYF. CDR3 bases: TGTGCCAGCACCCAGGGGCCCTCTAGCACAGATACGCAGTATTTT.

The gene calls are TRBV7-2 and TRBJ2-7; TRBD2 agrees at 9 bases. The CDR3 is 18 residues long. Per germline, CDR1 SGHTA and CDR2 FQGNSA. The ends lost 2 bases at V and 6 bases at J; junction bases unmatched: 17. For the CDR3, the DNA is TGTGCCAGCAGCTTAAAAGTTTCGGCGGGAGGGCCGGTAGCCGAGCAGTACTTC. It encodes CASSLKVSAGGPVAEQYF.

This clone is a singleton in its sample. The V call is TRBV28, the J call TRBJ2-1, with a weak D call TRBD1 (6 bases). The length of the CDR3 is 15 residues. V lost 4 bases and J 12 bases, leaving 22 bases between the germline ends. From germline, CDR1 is MDHEN and CDR2 SYDVKM. The CDR3 reads CASSYQGTRKGGQFF. DNA for the CDR3: TGTGCCAGCAGTTATCAGGGGACGAGAAAAGGCGGGCAGTTCTTC.

This chain joins TRBV5-1 and TRBJ2-1; 8 positions agree with TRBD2. The CDR3 has 17 residues. Germline V gene lookup returns CDR1 SGHRS and CDR2 YFSETQ. Trimming cost V 2 bases and J 9 bases; bases outside gene matches: 16. This chain's CDR3 is CASSLGTLTGGSREQFF. CDR3 nucleotide sequence: TGCGCCAGCAGCTTAGGAACCTTAACGGGGGGGTCACGTGAGCAGTTCTTC.

The chain recombines TRBV20-1 with TRBJ2-7; 7 nucleotides agree with TRBD1. Trimming removed 6 bases from V and 3 bases from J; junction bases left unmatched: 2. Germline CDR1 and CDR2: DFQATT and SNEGSKA (reference sequence). The CDR3 loop spans 11 amino acids. The CDR3 coding sequence is TGCAGTGCCGGGACAGACTACGAGCAGTACGTC. This encodes CSAGTDYEQYV.

The rearrangement links TRBV15 to TRBJ1-2; 7 bases line up with TRBD1. The germline V gene encodes CDR1 LNHNV and CDR2 YYDKDF (reference sequence). The V and J ends lost 1 base and 3 bases, in that order; junction bases with no gene match: 8. CDR3 size: 16 residues. The chain's CDR3 is CATSRGGDRDYYGYTF. CDR3 nucleotide sequence: TGTGCCACCAGCAGAGGGGGAGACAGGGACTACTATGGCTACACCTTC.

This rearrangement joins TRBV27 to TRBJ2-3; TRBD2 might be the D (7 bases). V was pared by 10 bases and J by 1 base, with 24 bases between. Germline V gene sequence: CDR1 MNHEY, CDR2 SMNVEV (reference sequence). This CDR3 region has 17 residues. CDR3 nucleotides: TGTGCCACCTTCCCGGGGGGCCCCTTCCTCGGCACAGATACGCAGTATTTT. It is translated as CATFPGGPFLGTDTQYF.

This clone was found a few times. The chain recombines TRBV3-1 (or the pseudogene TRBV3-2) with TRBJ2-5; maybe TRBD2 (6 bases). Between the trimmed V and J ends, which lost 1 base and 2 bases, there was a span of 20 bases. CDR3 size: 18 residues. Germline V gives CDR1 LGHDT, CDR2 YNNKEL (reference sequence). In DNA, the CDR3 is TGTGCCAGCAGCCAAGGTTGGTCCAGGCGGGGATGGCAAGAGACCCAGTACTTC. Protein sequence: CASSQGWSRRGWQETQYF.

Points on this clone: At one boundary the junction diverges from the germline segment, which might be a read error. The rearrangement links TRBV5-1 to TRBJ2-5; TRBD1 matches 8 bases. This CDR3 comprises 16 residues. Germline V gene data show CDR1 as SGHRS and CDR2 as YFSETQ. CDR3 sequence: CASSFPPAGGQGTQYF. The CDR3 nucleotides are TGCGCCAGCAGCTTTCCCCCGGCAGGGGGCCAAGGGACCCAGTACTTC.

The chain couples TRBV11-2 to TRBJ2-1; no definite D call. This CDR3 has 14 residues. Trimming cost V 5 bases and J 5 bases, with 13 bases left between them. The germline CDR1 and CDR2 sequences are SGHAT and FQNNGV. The CDR3 nucleotides read TGTGCCAGCAGCAACGGTCTCTCACACAATGAGCAGTTCTTC. The encoded protein is CASSNGLSHNEQFF.

V and J are TRBV7-3 and TRBJ2-5; TRBD2 aligns across 14 bases. The CDR3 is made up of 16 amino acids. CDR1 and CDR2 from the germline V gene are SGHTA and FQGTGA. Trimming at V came to 5 bases and at J to 5 bases, leaving 7 bases not matched to a gene. CDR3 DNA sequence: TGTGCCAGCAGCAATGGACTAGCGGGAGGTGGGGAGACCCAGTACTTC. It translates to CASSNGLAGGGETQYF.

This clone was seen just once. V gene TRBV4-2 combines with J gene TRBJ2-3; D possibly corresponds to TRBD2 (6 bases). The V and J ends lost 4 bases and 6 bases respectively, with 17 bases between them. Per the germline V gene, CDR1 is LGHNA and CDR2 is YNFKEQ. CDR3 length equals 15 residues. This CDR3 is CASSLGSGPKDTQYF. The CDR3 DNA reads TGTGCCAGCAGCCTAGGTAGCGGCCCCAAGGATACGCAGTATTTT.

This chain links TRBV6-1 with TRBJ1-2, with D unresolved. CDR3 length: 13 residues. Germline V CDR1 and CDR2: MNHNS, SASEGT. V lost 2 bases and J lost 8, with 12 bases in between. For the CDR3, the DNA is TGTGCCAGCAGTGAATCGGCAGGAGGCGGCTACACCTTC. This gives the protein CASSESAGGGYTF.

This chain joins TRBV5-1 and TRBJ2-1; 9 bases are shared with TRBD2. J was trimmed by 10 bases and V by 5 bases; bases with no gene match: 7. The germline gives CDR1 SGHRS, CDR2 YFSETQ. This CDR3 is 13 amino acids long. The CDR3 loop reads CASSSGLAYEQFF. Written as DNA, the CDR3 is TGCGCCAGCAGTTCGGGACTAGCATACGAGCAGTTCTTC.

The rearrangement joins TRBV2 to TRBJ2-2, with D hard to call. There are 13 residues in the CDR3. CDR1 SNHLY and CDR2 FYNNEI come from the germline V gene. V was shortened by 3 bases and J by 4 bases, with 6 bases between the two germline ends. For the CDR3, the DNA is TGTGCCAGCAGTGAGACTTTCACCGGGGAGCTGTTTTTT. This encodes CASSETFTGELFF.

The chain recombines TRBV2 with TRBJ1-5, with D tentatively TRBD1 (5 bases). Germline CDR1 SNHLY, CDR2 FYNNEI. The CDR3 has 13 amino acids. Trimming stripped 5 bases from V and 5 bases from J, with 10 bases between. This CDR3 is CASSPDSHQPQHF. The DNA of the CDR3 is TGTGCCAGCAGTCCTGACAGCCATCAGCCCCAGCATTTT.